Included here is one TCR beta chain sequence, with context. Its antigen is still unknown. The CDR3 runs to 13 residues. Germline CDR1 SQVTM, CDR2 ANQGSEA. Trimming pared 1 base from V and 1 base from J, leaving 6 bases between. The sample originates from a study of CD8 T cells in ankylosing spondylitis. Study-wide results and limits: CD8+ disease-linked clones were present at relatively low frequencies in blood.

TCRdb passed the 5' RACE reads through MiXCR, listing each CDR3 protein once. The data show around 180,000 distinct CDR3 sequences, approximately 18% seen once. Sequencing was performed on blood, either unsorted or a sorted T cell fraction (not recorded which). The sequence was collected from a male donor between 5 and 35 years old with ankylosing spondylitis or in good health (not recorded which). V and J are TRBV29-1 and TRBJ2-3; TRBD2 might be the D (5 bases). The CDR3, as DNA: TGCAGCGTTGAAGCGCGGGGCACAGATACGCAGTATTTT. Protein: CSVEARGTDTQYF.